One T cell receptor (beta chain) is described in this entry. The table came from immunoSEQ multiplex PCR; TCRdb's copy has only in-frame clones and leaves some out. The table shows over 20,000 clones, with roughly 80% occurring only once. The sample comes from a study of blood T cell repertoires in COVID-19. As for the study in general: Some COVID-19 samples were acute and others convalescent; all came from the United States, Italy and Spain. PBMCs, B-cell-depleted T cells, or T cells were the source of the cDNA or gDNA that made up the material.

Sequenced input: peripheral blood. The TCR originated in a man aged 45 to 65 with active or convalescent COVID-19.

The CDR3 sequence: CASSHQGRLAGSRGAKNIQYF. CDR3 bases: TGTGCCAGCAGCCATCAAGGCAGACTAGCGGGCTCTCGGGGAGCCAAAAACATTCAGTACTTC. The chain links TRBV7-6 to TRBJ2-4; 10 positions agree with TRBD2. The CDR3 runs 21 residues. V lost 5 bases to trimming and J lost 0 bases; unmatched junction nucleotides: 19. CDR1 is SGHVS and CDR2 is FNYEAQ in the germline V gene. The whole variable domain, filled in from reference TRBV7-6 and TRBJ2-4, reads GAGVSQSPRYKVTKRGQDVALRCDPISGHVSLYWYRQALGQGPEFLTYFNYEAQQDKSGLPNDRFSAERPEGSISTLTIQRTEQRDSAMYRCASSHQGRLAGSRGAKNIQYFGAGTRLSVL.